The 21 T cell receptor beta chains presented below share a single source sample, sequenced in a study of breast tumors, draining lymph nodes, adjacent tissues. A single record per CDR3 protein comes from TCRdb applying MiXCR to the multiplex PCR reads. The sample lists some 120,000 distinct CDR3 sequences; around 20% were seen once. Breast cancer patients provided tissue from their axillary draining lymph nodes. Sequenced input: axillary lymph node tissue. Every receptor here comes from a female donor with breast cancer. Some clones in this sample may be carry-over from other donors' samples.

This clonotype was picked up a small number of times. CDR3 sequence (DNA): TGTGCCAGCAGTTCCTCGGTAGGCATCTCCTACGAGCAGTACTTC. It codes for CASSSSVGISYEQYF. This chain uses TRBV28 with TRBJ2-7, with D unresolved. The V end was cut by 4 bases, the J end by 0 bases, with 13 bases between. The germline V gene encodes CDR1 MDHEN and CDR2 SYDVKM. This CDR3 comprises 15 residues.

This clonotype was observed at least ten times. CDR3 protein: CASSLLADTQYF. In DNA form, the CDR3 reads TGTGCCAGCAGTTTACTCGCAGATACGCAGTATTTT. This sequence joins TRBV2 and TRBJ2-3; D gene ambiguous. The CDR3 has 12 amino acids. Germline values: CDR1 SNHLY, CDR2 FYNNEI. Trimming stripped 5 bases from V and 4 bases from J, with 7 bases between.

This clonotype came up a few times. V and J are TRBV28 and TRBJ2-1; 8 bases align to TRBD2. CDR3 length equals 16 residues. From germline, CDR1 is MDHEN and CDR2 SYDVKM. Germline trimming cut 6 bases from V and 5 bases from J; bases unmatched to any gene: 12. The DNA of the CDR3 is TGTGCCAGCAGCGACCCTGCTAGCGGGCAAGACAATGAGCAGTTCTTC. Encoded protein: CASSDPASGQDNEQFF.

This clonotype was counted at least ten times. This sequence joins TRBV7-2 and TRBJ2-1; 11 nucleotides match TRBD2. V was pared by 2 bases and J by 6 bases, with 0 bases of the junction left unmatched. The germline V gene has CDR1 SGHTA and CDR2 FQGNSA. This CDR3 spans 14 amino acids. The CDR3 coding sequence is TGTGCCAGCAGCTTACTAGCGGGAGGCAATGAGCAGTTCTTC. Its translation: CASSLLAGGNEQFF.

This clonotype was detected ten times or more. The chain recombines TRBV5-5 with TRBJ2-3, with 7 bases fitting TRBD2. Germline V gene data show CDR1 as SGHKS and CDR2 as YYEKEE (reference sequence). The CDR3 consists of 15 residues. J gave up 4 bases and V 5 bases, and 10 bases lay outside the gene matches. CDR3 nucleotide sequence: TGTGCCAGCAGTTCAAAGCGGGATGAACCAGATACGCAGTATTTT. Amino acid sequence: CASSSKRDEPDTQYF.

Concerning this clonotype itself: A much larger clone sits a single nucleotide away, making a read error possible. This chain connects TRBV10-3 to TRBJ2-5, with D maybe TRBD2 (6 bases). This CDR3 region has 13 residues. The germline CDR1 and CDR2 sequences are ENHRY and SYGVKD. CDR3 sequence: CAISTGLQEAQYF. The CDR3 coding sequence is TGTGCCATCAGCACGGGACTCCAAGAGGCCCAGTACTTC.

This clonotype has ten or more counts. The chain links TRBV20-1 to TRBJ2-7; no clear D. Trimming left V 2 bases short and J 2 bases short, with 4 bases between. There are 11 residues in the CDR3. Germline CDR1 and CDR2: DFQATT and SNEGSKA (reference sequence). CDR3 DNA: TGCAGTGCTAGACAGGCCTACGAGCAGTACTTC. Protein: CSARQAYEQYF.

On this clonotype: This clone may be a read error of a much larger clone one base away. The chain uses TRBV7-3 and TRBJ2-1; D gene ambiguous. Germline CDR1 is SGHTA and CDR2 is FQGTGA. V dropped 8 bases and J dropped 1 base, with 15 bases sitting between them. This CDR3 spans 15 amino acids. In DNA, the CDR3 is TGTGCCAGCGGCCCCGAAGGCCAGTCCTACAATGAGCAGTTCTTC. Protein sequence: CASGPEGQSYNEQFF.

Many counts were recorded for this clonotype. An end of the junction does not agree with germline; a read error may underlie this. The gene calls are TRBV7-7 and TRBJ2-5, with 11 positions matching TRBD2. CDR3 size: 16 residues. CDR1 and CDR2 from the germline V gene are SSHAT and FNYEAQ (reference sequence). CDR3 DNA: TGTGCTAGCAGCTTAGTTGTAGCGGGAGGGGGAGAGACCCAGTACTTC. Its protein product is CASSLVVAGGGETQYF. Full variable domain (rest looked up from reference TRBV7-7 and TRBJ2-5): GAGVSQSPRYKVTKRGQDVTLRCDPISSHATLYWYQQALGQGPEFLTYFNYEAQPDKSGLPSDRFSAERPEGSISTLTIQRTEQRDSAMYRCASSLVVAGGGETQYFGPGTRLLVL.

The genes are TRBV5-4 and TRBJ2-3; weak D call: TRBD1 (6 bases). In germline, CDR1 is SGHNT, CDR2 YYREEE (reference sequence). V dropped 0 bases and J dropped 4 bases, with 6 bases sitting between them. The CDR3 covers 13 residues. The CDR3 sequence is CASSLDRADTQYF. CDR3 nucleotide sequence: TGTGCCAGCAGCTTGGACAGGGCAGATACGCAGTATTTT.

This clonotype was observed a single time. A much more abundant neighbour one base away suggests this may be a read error. The chain employs TRBV5-6 and TRBJ2-2; D call uncertain. The CDR3 spans 15 residues. The germline CDR1 and CDR2 sequences are SGHDT and YYEEEE. Trimming stripped 3 bases from V and 6 bases from J, with 15 bases between. This CDR3 is CASSWRYGNSGELFF. The CDR3 DNA reads as TGTGCCAGCAGCTGGAGATACGGAAACTCCGGGGAGCTGTTTTTT.

The CDR3 here is CASSAYPGLRNPEQFF. CDR3 DNA: TGTGCCAGCAGTGCATACCCGGGACTTCGAAATCCTGAGCAGTTCTTC. V gene TRBV6-1 combines with J gene TRBJ2-1, with a tentative D call TRBD2 (6 bases). The length of the CDR3 is 16 residues. Germline values: CDR1 MNHNS, CDR2 SASEGT. The V gene lost 4 bases and the J gene lost 9 bases, with 22 bases spanning the gap.

This clonotype appeared a few times. Compared with germline, one end of the junction differs, possibly owing to a read error. The chain recombines TRBV6-5 with TRBJ2-3; TRBD1 matches 7 bases. The germline CDR1 and CDR2 sequences are MNHEY and SVGAGI. The CDR3 is made up of 15 amino acids. As DNA, the CDR3 is TGTGCCAGCAGCCTCGACAGGGCGACCACAGATATGCAGTATTTT. This encodes CASSLDRATTDMQYF.

This clonotype was observed many times. This chain joins TRBV12-3 or TRBV12-4 and TRBJ2-7, with 7 bases fitting TRBD1. This CDR3 is 11 amino acids long. V shed 5 bases and J 13 bases; nucleotides not matched to a gene: 8. The CDR3 protein is CASSQGTEIYF. CDR3 bases: TGTGCCAGCAGTCAAGGGACAGAGATCTACTTC.

As for this clonotype: At one end, the junction sequence differs from germline, possibly due to a read error. V usage is TRBV30 and J usage is TRBJ2-3; TRBD2 matches 7 bases. The CDR3 extends over 15 amino acids. CDR1 GTSNPN and CDR2 SVGIG come from the germline V gene (reference sequence). The CDR3 sequence: CAWSSGGLGTDAQYF. The CDR3 DNA sequence: TGTGCCTGGAGTTCGGGGGGTCTGGGCACAGATGCGCAGTATTTT.

This clonotype has only one observation. This sequence may be a read error, since a much larger clone differs from it by one base. The chain carries TRBV4-1 and TRBJ2-1; no definite D call. CDR1 is MGHRA, CDR2 YSYEKL, per germline. The CDR3 spans 17 residues. The CDR3 is CASGQDPPRGLRFEQFF. CDR3 DNA: TGCGCCAGCGGCCAAGATCCCCCCCGTGGGCTCCGGTTTGAGCAGTTCTTC.

This clonotype was found many times. The chain is built from TRBV20-1 and TRBJ1-2; D uncertain. Trimming pared 5 bases from V and 3 bases from J, leaving 13 bases between. Germline CDR1 DFQATT, CDR2 SNEGSKA (reference sequence). This CDR3 has 13 amino acids. The CDR3 nucleotides read TGCAGTGCTTCCCCGGGTTTCCACTATGGCTACACCTTC. Its translation is CSASPGFHYGYTF.

A note on this clonotype: This may be a read error: a much more frequent sequence differs by one nucleotide. The rearrangement joins TRBV7-3 to TRBJ2-1; 13 bases line up with TRBD2. Looked up from germline, CDR1 is SGHTA and CDR2 is FQGTGA. This CDR3 is built from 15 residues. V was clipped by 5 bases and J by 10 bases; unmatched bases: 8. The CDR3 reads CASSVGLAGAQEQFF. As DNA, the CDR3 is TGTGCCAGCAGCGTTGGACTAGCGGGAGCTCAGGAGCAGTTCTTC.

This clonotype was recorded at least ten times. The genes are TRBV18 and TRBJ1-2; weak D call: TRBD1 (6 bases). The V gene lost 3 bases and the J gene lost 6 bases, with 20 bases spanning the gap. Germline lookup yields CDR1 KGHSH and CDR2 LQKENI. CDR3 length: 16 amino acids. The CDR3 is CASSPSGHGQRDGYTF. The CDR3 nucleotides are TGTGCCAGCTCACCTTCGGGTCACGGACAGAGGGATGGCTACACCTTC.

This clonotype was found many times. The CDR3 spells CASSLTLVAGPYNEQFF. CDR3 coding DNA: TGTGCCAGCAGCCTGACTCTAGTAGCGGGCCCCTACAATGAGCAGTTCTTC. V is TRBV5-8 and J is TRBJ2-1; TRBD2 matches at 7 bases. Germline V gene sequence: CDR1 SGHTS, CDR2 YDEGEE. The CDR3 totals 17 residues. Trimming took 4 bases from V and 2 from J; bases not matched to a gene: 12.

This clonotype appeared a single time. One base away lies a much larger clone, so this may be a sequencing read error. The gene calls are TRBV5-1 and TRBJ2-1; D tentatively reads TRBD1 or TRBD2 (5 bases each). The germline V and J ends were trimmed by 2 bases and 8 bases, with 14 bases remaining between them. Germline V gene data show CDR1 as SGHRS and CDR2 as YFSETQ. This CDR3 spans 14 amino acids. The CDR3 protein is CASSLRGDTDEQFF. The CDR3 DNA reads as TGCGCCAGCAGCTTACGGGGCGATACCGATGAGCAGTTCTTC.